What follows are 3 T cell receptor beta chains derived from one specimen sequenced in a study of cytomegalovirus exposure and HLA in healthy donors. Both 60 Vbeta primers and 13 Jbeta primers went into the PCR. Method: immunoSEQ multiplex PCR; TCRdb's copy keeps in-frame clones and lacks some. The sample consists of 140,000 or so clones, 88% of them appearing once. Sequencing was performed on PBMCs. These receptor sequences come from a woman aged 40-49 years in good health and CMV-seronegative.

CDR3 coding DNA: TGTGCCAGCAGCCCCAAGGGGGACAGGGGTTTGAGTGAGCAGTTCTTC. This encodes CASSPKGDRGLSEQFF. The genes are TRBV11-3 and TRBJ2-1, with 10 nucleotides matching TRBD1. Germline V gives CDR1 SGHNT, CDR2 YENEEA. Trimming at V came to 5 bases and at J to 9 bases, leaving 13 bases not matched to a gene. This CDR3 region has 16 residues.

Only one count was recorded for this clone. The DNA of the CDR3 is TGCGCCAGCAGCTTGGCCAGTGGTCCCACCTACGAGCAGTACTTC. It yields the protein CASSLASGPTYEQYF. The chain has TRBV5-1 and TRBJ2-7; D ambiguous. This CDR3 comprises 15 residues. The V and J ends lost 0 bases and 2 bases respectively, with 12 bases between them. CDR1 is SGHRS and CDR2 is YFSETQ in the germline V gene.

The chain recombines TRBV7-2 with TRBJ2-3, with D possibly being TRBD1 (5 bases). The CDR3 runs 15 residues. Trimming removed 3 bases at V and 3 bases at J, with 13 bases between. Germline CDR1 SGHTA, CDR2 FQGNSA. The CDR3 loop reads CASSFFGQGTDTQYF. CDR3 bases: TGTGCCAGCAGCTTTTTTGGTCAGGGAACAGATACGCAGTATTTT. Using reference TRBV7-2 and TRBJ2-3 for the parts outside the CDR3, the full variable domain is GAGVSQSPSNKVTEKGKDVELRCDPISGHTALYWYRQSLGQGLEFLIYFQGNSAPDKSGLPSDRFSAERTGGSVSTLTIQRTQQEDSAVYLCASSFFGQGTDTQYFGPGTRLTVL.